Reported below is one TCR beta chain. The record originates from a study of T cell changes during pregnancy in multiple sclerosis. Libraries were prepared by immunoSEQ multiplex PCR; TCRdb keeps only in-frame clonotypes and omits some of them. The sample records about 11,000 clones, over 90% being singletons. Germline CDR1 reads MNHEY; CDR2 reads SVGAGI. The ends were cut back, 6 bases at V and 2 bases at J, with 10 bases in the middle. This CDR3 is built from 13 residues. The sequencing used CD4+ T cells from peripheral blood mononuclear cells, collected before pregnancy. V and J are TRBV6-5 and TRBJ1-1; D is uncertain. This clonotype was sampled from a female donor with multiple sclerosis, enrolled in a pregnancy study. The CDR3 DNA reads TGTGCCAGCAGCCCGTCGGGAAACACTGAAGCTTTCTTT. Residues: CASSPSGNTEAFF.